One TCR beta chain is described in this entry. Its specificity is not known. The data derive from a study of shared clonotypes between healthy human individuals. The authors split each subset's genomic DNA evenly across several immunoSEQ plates. TCRdb's table, derived via immunoSEQ multiplex PCR, lists solely in-frame clones and lacks some. The data show millions of clones, with 85% to 95% seen just once and about 0.13% held by the top ten. Study-wide results and caveats: The naive CD4 repertoires of a handful of donors were compared, and roughly 5% of clonotypes were shared.

This CDR3 spans 19 amino acids. In germline, CDR1 is KGHSH, CDR2 LQKENI. J was trimmed by 1 base and V by 6 bases; bases with no gene match: 18. This receptor was identified in a man between 18 and 35 years old in good health. The sequencing sample was made of naive CD4+ T cells sorted from blood. The subset was: CD45RA+ positively selected. The chain recombines TRBV18 with TRBJ1-3; 7 nucleotides match TRBD1. In nucleotides, the CDR3 is TGTGCCAGCTCTCCGCCAGACAGGGTGTACGATTATTCTGGAAACACCATATATTTT. Encoded protein: CASSPPDRVYDYSGNTIYF.